The TCR beta chain under discussion was sequenced for a study of cytomegalovirus exposure and HLA in healthy donors. The CDR3 sequence is 16 residues long. J was trimmed by 6 bases and V by 0 bases; bases with no gene match: 7. Germline CDR1 reads SGHTA; CDR2 reads FQGTGA. Unrecorded immune exposure was likely among donors, who were nominally healthy when sampled. The PCR employed 60 Vbeta primers together with 13 Jbeta primers. Repertoires were generated with immunoSEQ multiplex PCR, while TCRdb's copy carries only in-frame clones and drops some. The sample holds approximately 77,000 clones; 70% to 85% are singletons and the top ten take about 7%.

The source of this sequence is a woman in her forties in good health and CMV-seronegative. Sequencing was carried out using PBMCs. The V call is TRBV7-3, the J call TRBJ2-1, with 8 bases fitting TRBD2. For the CDR3, the DNA is TGTGCCAGCAGCTTAACGCGGGGGGCCCCGGGCAATGAGCAGTTCTTC. It is translated as CASSLTRGAPGNEQFF.